The entry below describes one TCR beta chain. Its target is not known. TCRdb passed the RT-PCR reads through MiXCR, listing each CDR3 protein once. The sample records under 950,000 distinct CDR3 sequences, 21% being singletons. The record originates from a study of response to subunit inactivated influenza vaccine. Study outcomes and limitations: Authors proposed each seasonal influenza vaccination draws in few new T cells.

The TCR was taken from a man in his fifties who received an inactivated influenza vaccine. Sequences were derived from PBMCs from blood, sampled more than 4 days after vaccination.

CDR3 protein: CASSLPPSGNNEQFF. The CDR3 nucleotides are TGTGCCAGCAGCTTGCCCCCTAGCGGGAACAATGAGCAGTTCTTC. The chain joins TRBV7-9 to TRBJ2-1; 9 bases match TRBD2. Germline CDR1 is SEHNR and CDR2 is FQNEAQ (reference sequence). Trimming at V came to 3 bases and at J to 5 bases, leaving 5 bases not matched to a gene. The CDR3 is made up of 15 amino acids.